The 9 T cell receptor beta chains below come from one sample, sequenced in a study of blood T cell repertoires in COVID-19. The table came from immunoSEQ multiplex PCR; TCRdb's copy has only in-frame clones and leaves some out. The table includes around 330,000 clones, approximately 91% detected once. The material sequenced was PBMCs or T cells enriched from blood (not recorded which). These receptors all come from a man in his 60s who had recovered from COVID-19.

The chain has TRBV2 and TRBJ2-7; the D gene is possibly TRBD1 (6 bases). Trimming pared 4 bases from V and 7 bases from J, leaving 11 bases between. This CDR3 has 12 residues. Germline V gene data show CDR1 as SNHLY and CDR2 as FYNNEI. As DNA, the CDR3 is TGTGCCAGCAGTGTGTTAGGGGGTGAGCAGTACTTC. This sequence encodes CASSVLGGEQYF.

The chain employs TRBV24-1 and TRBJ1-5; D unresolved. The germline CDR1 and CDR2 sequences are KGHDR and SFDVKD. This CDR3 is 12 amino acids long. Trimming removed 5 bases from V and 4 bases from J, with 5 bases in between. CDR3 region: CATSGANQPQHF. As DNA, the CDR3 is TGTGCCACCAGTGGTGCGAATCAGCCCCAGCATTTT.

The chain links TRBV12-3 or TRBV12-4 to TRBJ2-1, with TRBD2 identical over 7 bases. After removal of 3 bases from V and 13 bases from J, the junction contained 6 bases not matched to a gene. The CDR3 runs to 12 residues. The CDR3 DNA follows: TGTGCCAGCAGTTTCCCGGGACTACTACAGTTCTTC. Translation: CASSFPGLLQFF.

The chain has TRBV3-1 (or the pseudogene TRBV3-2) and TRBJ2-3, with 7 bases lining up with TRBD1. The CDR3 totals 18 residues. The germline V gene encodes CDR1 LGHDT and CDR2 YNNKEL (reference sequence). Trimming cost V 1 base and J 2 bases; bases outside gene matches: 12. The CDR3 DNA is TGTGCCAGCAGCCAAGTCGGGTTCGGGACAGAATCCACAGATACGCAGTATTTT. Translating gives CASSQVGFGTESTDTQYF.

This sequence joins TRBV28 and TRBJ2-7; 9 bases agree with TRBD2. The V segment lost 3 bases and the J segment 10 bases; nucleotides outside the gene matches: 7. This CDR3 is built from 13 residues. Germline CDR1 MDHEN, CDR2 SYDVKM. The CDR3 region has the DNA TGTGCCAGCAGTTTGGGCCCTAGCGGGAAACAGTACTTC. Amino acid sequence: CASSLGPSGKQYF.

On this clone itself: Additional DNA sequences in this sample encode the identical CDR3. CDR3 region: CASSLQGDQPQHF. In DNA, the CDR3 is TGTGCCAGCTCACTACAGGGGGATCAGCCCCAGCATTTT. V usage is TRBV18 and J usage is TRBJ1-5; 8 bases fit TRBD1. J lost 5 bases, V lost 4 bases, and 1 base had no gene match. Germline CDR1 reads KGHSH; CDR2 reads LQKENI. The length of the CDR3 is 13 residues.

The J gene is TRBJ2-5, the V gene TRBV11-2; 9 bases are a match to TRBD1. Germline V gene lookup returns CDR1 SGHAT and CDR2 FQNNGV. This CDR3 has 14 residues. V lost 4 bases to trimming and J lost 5 bases; unmatched junction nucleotides: 5. The CDR3 DNA sequence: TGTGCCAGCAGCTATACAGGGGGCTTTGAGACCCAGTACTTC. Protein: CASSYTGGFETQYF.

The gene calls are TRBV4-1 and TRBJ2-5, with TRBD2 as a possible D gene (6 bases). The CDR3 totals 14 residues. CDR1 is MGHRA, CDR2 YSYEKL, per germline. The V gene lost 5 bases and the J gene lost 4 bases, with 14 bases spanning the gap. The CDR3 spells CASSVGRRGETQYF. CDR3 in DNA: TGCGCCAGCAGCGTGGGAAGGAGGGGAGAGACCCAGTACTTC.

V is TRBV7-9 and J is TRBJ1-3, with TRBD1 as a possible D gene (6 bases). The germline V gene encodes CDR1 SEHNR and CDR2 FQNEAQ (reference sequence). V lost 2 bases and J 4 bases, leaving 12 bases between the germline ends. This CDR3 is built from 15 residues. CDR3 amino acids: CASSLFGGPGNTIYF. The DNA for the CDR3 is TGTGCCAGCAGCTTATTCGGGGGGCCAGGAAACACCATATATTTT.